This is a list of T cell receptor beta chains from one sample in a study of vaccination effects on CD4 cells after COVID-19. No cognate antigen is known for these TCRs. Clones were read by immunoSEQ multiplex PCR, and TCRdb kept only the in-frame ones, dropping some. In the table there are more than 20,000 clones, approximately 69% of which are singletons. Sample: CD4+ T cells from PBMCs cultured with SARS-CoV-2 spike peptides, taken before COVID-19 vaccination. The receptor set was obtained from a human donor who had a prior SARS-CoV-2 infection. Each CDR3 is given without its conserved first and last residue.

v_call | cdr3_aa
TRBV7-9 | ASSSTSGTGETQY
TRBV6-5 | ASSYSGEWYEQY
TRBV9 | ASSSAGGMDTQY
TRBV27 | ASSLHQGIEQF
TRBV7-8 | ASSLARLAGDKY
TRBV6-1 | ASSEFGDRGSSYEQY
TRBV5-1 | ASSRQGYNSPLH
TRBV5-4 | ASSQPDRAYNEQF
TRBV9 | ASSVGAPHLLGTQY
TRBV30 | ALTDRREQY
TRBV11-3 | ASRPGGRDTEAF
TRBV7-9 | ASSSDYSWF
TRBV5-4 | ASSSPAGTGELF
TRBV28 | ASTTGLVYEQY
TRBV4-1 | ASSQHQGDPYEQY
TRBV5-1 | ASSLGTSEYTGELF
TRBV7-2 | ASSSAGEFRETQY
TRBV7-2 | ASSLAYGKEPQH
TRBV4-3 | ASSQDVRSQGHEQY
TRBV6-5 | ASSFNDREDGYT
TRBV27 | ASSPGQDISYNEQF
TRBV5-4 | ASSLGQGASYEQY
TRBV11-3 | ASSLVPGGPGELF
TRBV9 | ASSVATAYQETQY
TRBV7-8 | ASSLRGQGNYGYT
TRBV5-1 | ASSLVGLAGNYPDTQY
TRBV5-1 | ASSWDQETQY
TRBV3-1/TRBV3-2 | ASSQGLGLNQPQH
TRBV11-1 | ASSPSGTVDTQY
TRBV2 | ASSPSSGGPRELF
TRBV6-6 | ASSYRDGYT
TRBV5-6 | ASSLMGGQAATNEKLF
TRBV12-3/TRBV12-4 | ASSLTDSIQY
TRBV7-3 | ASSPAWGEGEGDTQY
TRBV19 | ASSIGTGVYQETQY
TRBV2 | ASSEALHRTGTGHQETQY
TRBV5-8 | ASSLGFAADTQY
TRBV6-1 | ASSEPGLNTGELF
TRBV10-3 | AISDIPEDYEQY